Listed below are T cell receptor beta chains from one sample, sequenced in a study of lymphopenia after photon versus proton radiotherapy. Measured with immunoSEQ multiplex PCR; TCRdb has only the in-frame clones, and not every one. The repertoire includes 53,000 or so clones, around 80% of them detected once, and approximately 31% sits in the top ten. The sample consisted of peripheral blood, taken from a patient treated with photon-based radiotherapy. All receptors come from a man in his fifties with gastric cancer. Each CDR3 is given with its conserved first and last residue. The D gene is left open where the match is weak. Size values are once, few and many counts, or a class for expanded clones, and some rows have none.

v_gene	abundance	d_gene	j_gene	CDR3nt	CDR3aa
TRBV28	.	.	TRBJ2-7	TGTGCCAGCAGCCATTCCTACGAGCAGTACTTC	CASSHSYEQYF
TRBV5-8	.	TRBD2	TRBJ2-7	TGTGCCAGCAGCTTCGGGACTAGTATCGACGAGCAGTACTTC	CASSFGTSIDEQYF
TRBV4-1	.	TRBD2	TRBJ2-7	TGCGCCAGCAGCCAAGAAGGTAGCGGGTTGTACGAGCAGTACTTC	CASSQEGSGLYEQYF
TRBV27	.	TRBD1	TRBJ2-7	TGTGCCAGCAGTTTTCGACAGGGGGCCTACGAGCAGTACTTC	CASSFRQGAYEQYF
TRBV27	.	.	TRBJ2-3	TGTGCCAGCAGGGCCCGCGGGGTCGCAGATACGCAGTATTTT	CASRARGVADTQYF
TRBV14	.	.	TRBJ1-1	TGTGCCAGCAGCCAGGCAGGGATGAACACTGAAGCTTTCTTT	CASSQAGMNTEAFF
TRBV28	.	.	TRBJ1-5	TGTGCCAGCAGTTTTGGCAATCAGCCCCAGCATTTT	CASSFGNQPQHF
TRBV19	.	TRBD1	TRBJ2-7	TGTGCCACCGGGACAGTGGTTGGCGGCGAGCAGTACTTC	CATGTVVGGEQYF
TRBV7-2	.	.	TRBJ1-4	TGTGCCAGCAGCTTAGTGTGGGGTGCAACTAATGAAAAACTGTTTTTT	CASSLVWGATNEKLFF
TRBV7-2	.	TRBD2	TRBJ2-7	TGTGCCAGCAGCTTGGGGGCAGCGGGAGGACAAGGCGAGCAGTACTTC	CASSLGAAGGQGEQYF
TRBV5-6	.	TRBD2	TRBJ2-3	TGTGCCAGCAGCCCAGGGGGGTGGACTAGCGAGCTTAGCACAGATACGCAGTATTTT	CASSPGGWTSELSTDTQYF
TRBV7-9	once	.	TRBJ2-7	TGTGCCAGCAGCCCCGGGACAAACCCCTACGAGCAGTACTTC	CASSPGTNPYEQYF
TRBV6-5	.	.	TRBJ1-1	TGTGCCAGCAGTTTCCGGGACTCCCGAACTGAAGCTTTCTTT	CASSFRDSRTEAFF